The 4 T cell receptor beta chains in this list originate from one sample, sequenced in a study of PD-1 blockade in classical Hodgkin lymphoma (dated by TCRdb to the early 2020s). The sample's time point label, decoded: cycle 4 day 1 (C4D1), after six to seven weeks of nivolumab. Relapse after autologous stem cell transplantation had occurred in all trial patients, and cohorts A, B and C were distinguished by prior brentuximab vedotin exposure. The library was obtained by the immunoSEQ multiplex PCR assay. TCRdb mirrors the immuneACCESS table, restricted to in-frame sequences. Some clones are absent from its copies; in checked studies, under half trace to an unresolved V gene, and the reason for the others is unknown. For this sample there are 100,000 or so clones; more than 70% appear just once. Roughly 19% of the sample comes from the top ten. The source material was peripheral blood mononuclear cells (PBMCs), sampled before the fourth cycle of nivolumab. The source is a human donor with classical Hodgkin lymphoma.

This clone appeared a single time. The V and J genes are TRBV4-3 and TRBJ2-2; TRBD1 agrees at 7 bases. J lost 5 bases, V lost 1 base, and 4 bases had no gene match. The germline gives CDR1 LGHNA, CDR2 YSLEER. The CDR3 totals 15 residues. The chain's CDR3 is CASSQVDRETGELFF. In DNA form, the CDR3 reads TGCGCCAGCAGCCAAGTCGACAGGGAGACCGGGGAGCTGTTTTTT.

This chain uses TRBV5-8 with TRBJ1-1; D ambiguous. Germline assignment: CDR1 SGHTS and CDR2 YDEGEE. The CDR3 consists of 14 residues. The germline V and J ends were trimmed by 2 bases and 0 bases, with 8 bases remaining between them. The CDR3 spells CASSLLFLNTEAFF. CDR3 nucleotides: TGTGCCAGCAGCTTACTATTTCTGAACACTGAAGCTTTCTTT.

The V gene is TRBV4-1, the J gene TRBJ1-2; no clear D gene. The germline CDR1 and CDR2 sequences are MGHRA and YSYEKL. V was clipped by 0 bases and J by 5 bases, with 16 bases between them. This CDR3 has 16 amino acids. This chain's CDR3 is CASSQDPSIRGYGYTF. CDR3 nucleotides: TGCGCCAGCAGCCAAGATCCGTCGATCAGAGGGTATGGCTACACCTTC.

This chain uses TRBV5-1 with TRBJ2-7; no clear D. The CDR3 covers 13 residues. The V and J ends lost 2 bases and 2 bases respectively, with 8 bases between them. Germline-derived CDR1 and CDR2 are SGHRS and YFSETQ. The CDR3 nucleotides are TGCGCCAGCAGCTTTAATACCGCCTACGAGCAGTACTTC. This translates into CASSFNTAYEQYF.